This T cell receptor (beta chain) comes out of a study of graft-versus-host responses after intestinal transplantation. Remarks on this clone: Antigen unknown.

Some clones are missing from TCRdb's copy, which holds only in-frame ones; the method was immunoSEQ multiplex PCR. Of about 73,000 clones in the sample, almost 90% were seen once. The V gene's germline CDR1 is LGHNA and CDR2 YSLEER. After removal of 0 bases from V and 7 bases from J, the junction contained 1 base not matched to a gene. The CDR3 has 14 residues. The chain joins TRBV4-3 to TRBJ1-4, with 8 bases fitting TRBD1. The sequence was collected from a human donor who was the organ donor for an intestinal transplant. The sequenced sample was unstimulated CD8+ T cells sorted from spleen or lymph node cells, obtained before transplant. The CDR3 DNA reads as TGCGCCAGCAGCCAAGACAGGGGGCCTGAAAAACTGTTTTTT. Protein product: CASSQDRGPEKLFF.